This TCR beta chain derives from a study of blood T cells in healthy people across ages. The CDR3 loop spans 15 amino acids. V lost 0 bases and J 6 bases, leaving 13 bases between the germline ends. Germline lookup yields CDR1 SGDLS and CDR2 YYNGEE. Next came a second PCR, run for about 7 to 12 cycles, which used a sample-barcoded 5' primer along with a J-beta primer mix. Carrying 12 random nucleotides, a template-switch adaptor labeled each individual cDNA molecule. TCRdb re-called the 5' RACE reads with MiXCR, one entry per CDR3 protein. The sample carries 800,000 to 950,000 distinct CDR3 sequences, approximately 32% recorded once. These data also featured in a second study, about T cells of mothers and their children. Per that study: In this cohort, donors were a few healthy Caucasian mothers plus their six children. Inherited differences only slightly affect thymic shaping of TCR recombination output. A slight, non-significant increase in overlap was found for related mother-child pairs relative to unrelated pairs.

What was sequenced was blood. This chain links TRBV9 with TRBJ1-5; weak D call: TRBD1 (6 bases). The sequence was obtained from a woman in her forties in good health. The CDR3 loop reads CASSVDGGSGQPQHF. The CDR3 DNA reads as TGTGCCAGCAGCGTAGATGGGGGCTCCGGTCAGCCCCAGCATTTT.